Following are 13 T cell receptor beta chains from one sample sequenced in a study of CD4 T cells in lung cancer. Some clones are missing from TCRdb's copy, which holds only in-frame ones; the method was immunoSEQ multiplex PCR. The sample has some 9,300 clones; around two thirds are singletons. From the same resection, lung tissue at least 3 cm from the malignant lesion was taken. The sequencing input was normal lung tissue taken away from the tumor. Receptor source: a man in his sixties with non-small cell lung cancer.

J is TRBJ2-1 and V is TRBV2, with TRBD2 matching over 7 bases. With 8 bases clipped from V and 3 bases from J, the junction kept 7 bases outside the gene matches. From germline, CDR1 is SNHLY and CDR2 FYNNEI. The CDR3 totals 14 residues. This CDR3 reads CASLDSGIYNEQFF. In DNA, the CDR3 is TGTGCCAGCTTAGACAGCGGGATCTACAATGAGCAGTTCTTC.

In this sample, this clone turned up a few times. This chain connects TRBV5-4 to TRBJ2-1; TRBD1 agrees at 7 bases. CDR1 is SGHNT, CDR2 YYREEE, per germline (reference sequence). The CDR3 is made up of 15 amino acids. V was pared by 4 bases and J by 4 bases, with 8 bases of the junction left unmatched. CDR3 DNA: TGTGCCAGCAGCATCGGACAGGTGTTGTACAATGAGCAGTTCTTC. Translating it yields CASSIGQVLYNEQFF.

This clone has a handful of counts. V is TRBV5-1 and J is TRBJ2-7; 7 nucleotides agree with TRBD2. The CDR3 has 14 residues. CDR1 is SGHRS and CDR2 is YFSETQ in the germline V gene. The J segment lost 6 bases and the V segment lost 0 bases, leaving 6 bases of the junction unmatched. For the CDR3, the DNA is TGCGCCAGCAGCTTGGGCGGGAGCATCGGCGAGCAGTACTTC. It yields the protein CASSLGGSIGEQYF.

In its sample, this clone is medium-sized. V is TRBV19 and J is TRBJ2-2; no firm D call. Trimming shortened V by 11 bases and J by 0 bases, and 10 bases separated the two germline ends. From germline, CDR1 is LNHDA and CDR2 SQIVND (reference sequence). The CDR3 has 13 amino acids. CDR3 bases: TGTGCCGCCTCGGAGCCGAACACCGGGGAGCTGTTTTTT. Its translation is CAASEPNTGELFF. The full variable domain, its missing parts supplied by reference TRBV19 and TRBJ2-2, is DGGITQSPKYLFRKEGQNVTLSCEQNLNHDAMYWYRQDPGQGLRLIYYSQIVNDFQKGDIAEGYSVSREKKESFPLTVTSAQKNPTAFYLCAASEPNTGELFFGEGSRLTVL.

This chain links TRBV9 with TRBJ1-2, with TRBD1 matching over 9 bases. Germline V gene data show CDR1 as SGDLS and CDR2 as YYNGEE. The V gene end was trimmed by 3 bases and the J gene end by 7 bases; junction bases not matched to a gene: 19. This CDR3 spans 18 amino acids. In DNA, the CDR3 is TGTGCCAGCAGCGCTCAGTACCCCGGGACAGGGCCTACGGGTGGCTACACCTTC. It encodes CASSAQYPGTGPTGGYTF.

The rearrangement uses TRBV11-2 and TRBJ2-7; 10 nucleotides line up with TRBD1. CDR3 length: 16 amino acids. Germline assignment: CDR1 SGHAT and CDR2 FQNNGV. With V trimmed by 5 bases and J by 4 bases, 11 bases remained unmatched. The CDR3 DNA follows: TGTGCCAGCAGCCCCTCCCTGGGACAGGGGAAGTACGAGCAGTACGTC. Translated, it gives CASSPSLGQGKYEQYV.

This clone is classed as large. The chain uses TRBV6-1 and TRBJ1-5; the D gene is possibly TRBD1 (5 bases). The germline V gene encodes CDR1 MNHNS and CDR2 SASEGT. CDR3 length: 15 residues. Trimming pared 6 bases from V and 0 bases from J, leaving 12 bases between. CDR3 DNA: TGTGCCAGCAGGGTCACAGGAGATAGCAATCAGCCCCAGCATTTT. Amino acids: CASRVTGDSNQPQHF.

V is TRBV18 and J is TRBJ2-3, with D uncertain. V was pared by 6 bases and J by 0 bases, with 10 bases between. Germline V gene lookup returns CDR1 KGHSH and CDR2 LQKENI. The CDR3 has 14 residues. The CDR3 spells CASSKTVSTDTQYF. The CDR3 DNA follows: TGTGCCAGCTCCAAGACTGTTAGCACAGATACGCAGTATTTT.

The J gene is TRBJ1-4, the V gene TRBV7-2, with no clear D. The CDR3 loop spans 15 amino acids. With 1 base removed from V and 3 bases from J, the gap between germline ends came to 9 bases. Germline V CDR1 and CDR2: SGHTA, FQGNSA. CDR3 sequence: CASSLGGDANEKLFF. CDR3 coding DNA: TGTGCCAGCAGCTTAGGCGGGGATGCTAATGAAAAACTGTTTTTT.

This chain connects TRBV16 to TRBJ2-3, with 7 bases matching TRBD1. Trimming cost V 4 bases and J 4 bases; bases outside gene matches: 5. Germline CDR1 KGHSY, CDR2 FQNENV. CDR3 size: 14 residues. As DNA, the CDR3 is TGTGCCAGCAGCCTGACAGGGATCCCAGATACGCAGTATTTT. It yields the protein CASSLTGIPDTQYF.

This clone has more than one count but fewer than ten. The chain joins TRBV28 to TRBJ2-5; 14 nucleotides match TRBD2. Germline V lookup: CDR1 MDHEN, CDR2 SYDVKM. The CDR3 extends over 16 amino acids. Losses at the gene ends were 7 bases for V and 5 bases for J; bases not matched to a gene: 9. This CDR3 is CASTLGGLAGVETQYF. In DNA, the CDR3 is TGTGCCAGCACCCTTGGGGGACTAGCGGGAGTCGAGACCCAGTACTTC.

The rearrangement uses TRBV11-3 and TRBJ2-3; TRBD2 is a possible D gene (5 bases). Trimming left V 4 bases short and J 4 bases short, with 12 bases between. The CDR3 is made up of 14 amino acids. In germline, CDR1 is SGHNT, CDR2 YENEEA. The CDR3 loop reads CASSSNAEADTQYF. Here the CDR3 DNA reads TGTGCCAGCAGCTCAAATGCGGAGGCAGATACGCAGTATTTT.

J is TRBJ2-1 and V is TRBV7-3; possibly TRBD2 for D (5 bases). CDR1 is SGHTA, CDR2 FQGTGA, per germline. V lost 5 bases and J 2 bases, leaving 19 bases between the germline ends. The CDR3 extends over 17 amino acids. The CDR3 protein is CASSPQALAFTYNEQFF. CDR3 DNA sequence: TGTGCCAGCAGCCCCCAAGCCTTAGCGTTTACCTACAATGAGCAGTTCTTC.